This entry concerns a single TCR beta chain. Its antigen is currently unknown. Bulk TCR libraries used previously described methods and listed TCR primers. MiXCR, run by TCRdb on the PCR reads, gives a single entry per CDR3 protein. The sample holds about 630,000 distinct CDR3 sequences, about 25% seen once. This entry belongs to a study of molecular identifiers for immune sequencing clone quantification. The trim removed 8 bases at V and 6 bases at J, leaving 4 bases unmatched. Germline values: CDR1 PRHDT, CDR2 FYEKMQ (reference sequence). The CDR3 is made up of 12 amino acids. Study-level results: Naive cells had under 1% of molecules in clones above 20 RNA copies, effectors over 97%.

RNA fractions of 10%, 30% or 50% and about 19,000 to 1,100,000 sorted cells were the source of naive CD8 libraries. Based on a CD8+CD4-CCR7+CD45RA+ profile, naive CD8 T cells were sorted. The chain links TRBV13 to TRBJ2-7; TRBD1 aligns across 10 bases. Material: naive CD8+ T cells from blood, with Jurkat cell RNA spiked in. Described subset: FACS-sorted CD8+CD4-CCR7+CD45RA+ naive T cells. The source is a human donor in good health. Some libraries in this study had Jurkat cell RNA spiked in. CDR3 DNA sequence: TGTGCCAGCTCAGGGACAGGGGTCGAGCAGTACTTC. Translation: CASSGTGVEQYF.